This T cell receptor beta chain originates from a study of monozygotic twins with cystic fibrosis. Across the whole study: With about 15 PCR cycles, barcoded libraries came from approximately 2.8 micrograms of fragmented DNA.

Clones were sequenced by immunoSEQ multiplex PCR, and TCRdb holds only the in-frame ones, with some missing. The table has about 23,000 clones, over 95% seen once. Study results and caveats: J usage was most co-twin-similar in 8 of 16 pairs, V in 13. Monozygotic CF twin pairs shared significantly more nucleotide-identical clonotypes than unrelated CF individuals did. Low clonality (median roughly 0.0087) suggested a mostly naive repertoire.

A word on this clone: The antigen remains undetermined.

The sequenced sample was blood. This TCR derives from a girl under 18 with cystic fibrosis.

CDR3: CASQLRGTSLFF. DNA of the CDR3: TGTGCCAGCCAATTGCGCGGGACTAGCCTGTTCTTC. The genes are TRBV7-2 and TRBJ2-1; the match to TRBD2 covers 9 bases. The V gene end was trimmed by 8 bases and the J gene end by 15 bases; junction bases not matched to a gene: 11. From germline, CDR1 is SGHTA and CDR2 FQGNSA. This CDR3 contains 12 residues.